Detailed here is one TCR beta chain. Its matching antigen is unknown. For sequencing, patients were chosen who had shown expansion of CD8+CD57+ cells by flow cytometry. Profiles of TCR beta VDJ and CDR3 were generated from a genomic DNA template. TCRdb fed the reads into MiXCR, producing one record per CDR3 protein. The sample shows approximately 180,000 distinct CDR3 sequences, less than 50% of them seen only once. CDR1 is DFQATT, CDR2 SNEGSKA, per germline (reference sequence). J lost 9 bases, V lost 6 bases, and 13 bases had no gene match. The CDR3 runs to 13 residues. These data belong to a study of CD8+CD57+ T cells in acquired aplastic anemia. Study-level findings and limits: In CD8+ cells, Simpson's diversity showed no significant difference between patients and controls.

Sequenced: sorted CD4+, CD8+, or CD8+CD57+ T cells (not recorded which) from PBMCs. The V and J genes are TRBV20-1 and TRBJ2-5; 7 bases are shared with TRBD2. The sequence was collected from a human donor with aplastic anemia. In nucleotides, the CDR3 is TGCAGTGCACGGGGGGATAGCAATCAGCCCCAGTACTTC. It is translated as CSARGDSNQPQYF.